The 9 T cell receptor beta chains presented below share a single source sample, sequenced in a study of blood T cell repertoires in COVID-19. Method: immunoSEQ multiplex PCR; TCRdb's copy keeps in-frame clones and lacks some. The repertoire holds roughly 160,000 clones, with 81% as singletons. The sample was PBMCs or T cells enriched from blood (not recorded which). These receptors all stem from a woman aged 40 to 50 with acute COVID-19.

This clone was observed a single time. At the DNA level, this CDR3 is encoded by other sequences in the same sample as well. The CDR3 coding sequence is TGCGCCAGCAGCTGGGACTCCAGCACAGATACGCAGTATTTT. Amino acids: CASSWDSSTDTQYF. The V and J genes are TRBV5-1 and TRBJ2-3; tentatively, D is TRBD2 (6 bases). The CDR3 length is 14 residues. Trimming cost V 3 bases and J 0 bases, with 8 bases left between them. Germline loops: CDR1 SGHRS, CDR2 YFSETQ.

The chain employs TRBV5-8 and TRBJ2-7; 7 nucleotides match TRBD2. The V gene end was trimmed by 4 bases and the J gene end by 4 bases; junction bases not matched to a gene: 8. Germline assignment: CDR1 SGHTS and CDR2 YDEGEE. This CDR3 has 14 amino acids. The chain's CDR3 is CASSPGTSVYEQYF. The CDR3 DNA reads as TGTGCCAGCAGCCCTGGAACTAGCGTTTACGAGCAGTACTTC.

The rearrangement joins TRBV24-1 to TRBJ2-2, with TRBD2 as a possible D gene (5 bases). CDR1 and CDR2 from the germline V gene are KGHDR and SFDVKD. CDR3 length: 15 residues. V shed 5 bases and J shed 0 bases, with 9 bases lying between them. DNA for the CDR3: TGTGCCACCAGTGGAGGGTCGTCGAACACCGGGGAGCTGTTTTTT. It codes for CATSGGSSNTGELFF.

The chain is built from TRBV19 and TRBJ1-1; D might be TRBD1 (5 bases). Germline V CDR1 and CDR2: LNHDA, SQIVND (reference sequence). Trimming left V 3 bases short and J 2 bases short, with 7 bases between. The CDR3 has 13 residues. The CDR3: CASSMQGNTEAFF. The CDR3 DNA is TGTGCCAGTAGTATGCAGGGTAACACTGAAGCTTTCTTT.

This rearrangement joins TRBV29-1 to TRBJ2-2; 7 bases are shared with TRBD1. V lost 7 bases and J lost 1; bases outside the gene matches: 6. The CDR3 consists of 14 residues. Germline V lookup: CDR1 SQVTM, CDR2 ANQGSEA. In DNA form, the CDR3 reads TGCAGCGCCGTGACAGGGATGAACACCGGGGAGCTGTTTTTT. This translates into CSAVTGMNTGELFF.

The V gene is TRBV10-3, the J gene TRBJ2-7, with 8 bases fitting TRBD1. This CDR3 contains 17 residues. Germline CDR1 and CDR2: ENHRY and SYGVKD. The V segment lost 8 bases and the J segment 3 bases; nucleotides outside the gene matches: 18. CDR3 nucleotide sequence: TGTGCCATCTCCCCCCAAATCGGACAGGGAACGGTCTACGAGCAGTACTTC. Translating gives CAISPQIGQGTVYEQYF.

The genes are TRBV6-6 and TRBJ2-5; the D gene is possibly TRBD1 (6 bases). Trimming left V 0 bases short and J 5 bases short, with 10 bases between. The CDR3 is 14 residues long. The germline V gene has CDR1 MNHNY and CDR2 SVGAGI (reference sequence). CDR3 residues: CASSYSNREETQYF. CDR3 coding DNA: TGTGCCAGCAGTTACTCGAACAGGGAGGAGACCCAGTACTTC.

This clone was seen more than once but under ten times. This sequence joins TRBV10-3 and TRBJ2-7; 9 positions match TRBD1. Trimming took 4 bases from V and 4 from J; bases not matched to a gene: 5. Germline V gene sequence: CDR1 ENHRY, CDR2 SYGVKD. The CDR3 spans 14 residues. In DNA, the CDR3 is TGTGCCATCAGTGGGACAGGGGCGGTATACGAGCAGTACTTC. Translated: CAISGTGAVYEQYF.

The genes are TRBV14 and TRBJ2-7; TRBD1 agrees at 7 bases. J gave up 0 bases and V 5 bases, and 7 bases lay outside the gene matches. The CDR3 is 15 amino acids. Germline-derived CDR1 and CDR2 are SGHDN and FVKESK. The CDR3 loop reads CASSKSGQSSYEQYF. The CDR3 DNA reads TGTGCCAGCAGCAAGTCGGGACAGAGCTCCTACGAGCAGTACTTC.